Presented here are 23 T cell receptor beta chains from one specimen sequenced in a study of OX40 agonist ivuxolimab in advanced cancers. The protocol was immunoSEQ multiplex PCR, while the TCRdb copy is restricted to in-frame clones and leaves out a portion. The table lists 45,000 to 50,000 clones, roughly 93% of them singletons. Sample: CD4+ or CD8+ T cells sorted from blood, taken in a trial of the OX40 agonist ivuxolimab. The receptors shown here come from an adult with an advanced solid tumor such as melanoma, head and neck, liver or kidney cancer.

This sequence joins TRBV5-4 and TRBJ1-4; D gene ambiguous. With 0 bases removed from V and 8 bases from J, the gap between germline ends came to 11 bases. CDR3 length equals 14 residues. In germline, CDR1 is SGHNT, CDR2 YYREEE (reference sequence). The CDR3 coding sequence is TGTGCCAGCAGCTTGGTGCCGACGCACGAAAAACTGTTTTTT. It encodes CASSLVPTHEKLFF.

DNA of the CDR3: TGTGCCTGCCACGGGACAGGGTTAAATGAGCAGTTCTTC. It yields the protein CACHGTGLNEQFF. This chain connects TRBV2 to TRBJ2-1, with 9 nucleotides matching TRBD1. V gave up 11 bases and J gave up 7 bases; unmatched junction bases: 9. This CDR3 is 13 amino acids long. CDR1 and CDR2 (germline): SNHLY, FYNNEI.

The chain recombines TRBV6-5 with TRBJ2-3, with no clear D. Germline V gene lookup returns CDR1 MNHEY and CDR2 SVGAGI. V dropped 2 bases and J dropped 4 bases, with 10 bases sitting between them. CDR3 size: 14 residues. CDR3 nucleotide sequence: TGTGCCAGCAGTTACGGGTCTGGCGCAGATACGCAGTATTTT. Translated, it gives CASSYGSGADTQYF.

The chain recombines TRBV11-2 with TRBJ2-7; 11 bases line up with TRBD1. V was clipped by 5 bases and J by 5 bases; unmatched bases: 5. This CDR3 region has 14 residues. CDR1 and CDR2 from the germline V gene are SGHAT and FQNNGV. The CDR3 nucleotides are TGTGCCAGCAGCCCGGGACAGGGGGACGACGAGCAGTACTTC. Translating gives CASSPGQGDDEQYF. The full variable domain, rest sourced from reference TRBV11-2 and TRBJ2-7, is EAGVAQSPRYKIIEKRQSVAFWCNPISGHATLYWYQQILGQGPKLLIQFQNNGVVDDSQLPKDRFSAERLKGVDSTLKIQPAKLEDSAVYLCASSPGQGDDEQYFGPGTRLTVT.

V is TRBV15 and J is TRBJ2-5; D gene unclear. The J call may be in error: the DNA end matches TRBJ2-7 better. Germline-derived CDR1 and CDR2 are LNHNV and YYDKDF (reference sequence). This CDR3 has 13 amino acids. For the CDR3, the DNA is TGTGCCACCAGCAGAGCTGGGTCCTACGAGCAGTACTTC. It specifies CATSRAGSYEQYF.

This sequence joins TRBV5-7 and TRBJ1-1; 8 bases match TRBD1. TRBV5-7 is assigned to the ORF class and has an uncertain function. CDR3 length: 15 amino acids. The junction had 5 bases not matched to a gene; V was cut back by 4 bases and J by 0 bases. The CDR3 DNA follows: TGTGCCAGCAGCATCAGGGGGCTCATGAACACTGAAGCTTTCTTT. As protein: CASSIRGLMNTEAFF.

The chain is built from TRBV4-2 and TRBJ2-1; 9 bases match TRBD2. With 0 bases clipped from V and 4 bases from J, the junction kept 1 base outside the gene matches. The germline V gene has CDR1 LGHNA and CDR2 YNFKEQ. This CDR3 has 15 residues. CDR3 sequence reads: CASSQEAGGYNEQFF. The CDR3 DNA reads as TGTGCCAGCAGCCAAGAAGCGGGAGGTTACAATGAGCAGTTCTTC.

The CDR3 sequence is CASKDVPYEQYF. CDR3 bases: TGTGCCAGCAAGGACGTTCCCTACGAGCAGTACTTC. V gene TRBV2 combines with J gene TRBJ2-7, with D uncertain. V lost 7 bases to trimming and J lost 2 bases, with 9 bases between them. The CDR3 loop spans 12 amino acids. Germline V CDR1 and CDR2: SNHLY, FYNNEI.

The DNA for the CDR3 is TGTGCCAGTAGTATAAGGTTCGGGGGCCCGAGGTGGATGACCGGGGAGCTGTTTTTT. Protein product: CASSIRFGGPRWMTGELFF. The chain has TRBV19 and TRBJ2-2, with D perhaps being TRBD1 or TRBD2 (6 bases each). V gave up 2 bases and J gave up 5 bases, with 24 bases separating them. Germline loops: CDR1 LNHDA, CDR2 SQIVND (reference sequence). This CDR3 has 19 amino acids.

This clone has only a few counts. J is TRBJ2-7 and V is TRBV2, with a weak D call TRBD1 (5 bases). Germline V CDR1 and CDR2: SNHLY, FYNNEI. With 7 bases removed from V and 1 base from J, the gap between germline ends came to 8 bases. This CDR3 region has 12 residues. CDR3 region: CASMGPSYEQYF. The CDR3, as DNA: TGTGCCAGCATGGGGCCGTCCTACGAGCAGTACTTC.

The CDR3 here is CASSGGPSPTYEQYF. DNA for the CDR3: TGTGCCAGCAGTGGAGGGCCTTCGCCCACCTACGAGCAGTACTTC. The J gene is TRBJ2-7, the V gene TRBV25-1, with a weak D call TRBD2 (5 bases). Germline assignment: CDR1 MGHDK and CDR2 SYGVNS. CDR3 size: 15 residues. V was cut by 4 bases and J by 2 bases, with 15 bases left in between.

The chain uses TRBV19 and TRBJ2-6; D call uncertain. The CDR3 is 14 residues long. Germline CDR1 and CDR2: LNHDA and SQIVND (reference sequence). V lost 3 bases and J lost 1, with 4 bases in between. This chain's CDR3 is CASSIWSGANVLTF. The DNA of the CDR3 is TGTGCCAGTAGTATCTGGTCTGGGGCCAACGTCCTGACTTTC.

The sample holds one count of this clone. The chain recombines TRBV28 with TRBJ2-1; D is perhaps TRBD2 (6 bases). Looked up from germline, CDR1 is MDHEN and CDR2 is SYDVKM. V was shortened by 4 bases and J by 4 bases, with 20 bases between the two germline ends. The CDR3 is made up of 17 amino acids. The CDR3 DNA sequence: TGTGCCAGCAGTTCGCGGGAAATTCGGGAGCAATACAATGAGCAGTTCTTC. Encoded protein: CASSSREIREQYNEQFF.

This chain uses TRBV7-9 with TRBJ2-2, with D perhaps matching TRBD2 (6 bases). V was pared by 5 bases and J by 2 bases, with 18 bases between. CDR1 SEHNR and CDR2 FQNEAQ come from the germline V gene (reference sequence). The CDR3 totals 17 residues. CDR3: CASSPTLAEPNTGELFF. The CDR3 DNA is TGTGCCAGCAGCCCTACCTTAGCGGAACCCAACACCGGGGAGCTGTTTTTT.

The chain couples TRBV7-9 to TRBJ2-3, with 14 bases that match TRBD2. CDR1 is SEHNR and CDR2 is FQNEAQ in the germline V gene (reference sequence). V lost 7 bases, J lost 10 bases, and 10 bases stayed unmatched. The CDR3 has 15 residues. The CDR3 DNA is TGTGCCAGCACCGCCGGGACTAGCGGGGGCCCCCCGCAGTATTTT. It codes for CASTAGTSGGPPQYF.

V is TRBV6-1 and J is TRBJ1-5; 8 nucleotides align to TRBD1. The CDR3 sequence is 13 residues long. Germline trimming cut 6 bases from V and 7 bases from J; bases unmatched to any gene: 5. CDR1 MNHNS and CDR2 SASEGT come from the germline V gene. For the CDR3, the DNA is TGTGCCAGCAGCGGACAGGGCCCCCAGCCCCAGCATTTT. Translating gives CASSGQGPQPQHF.

This clone appeared once. V and J are TRBV11-2 and TRBJ2-4, with 8 bases matching TRBD1. The V segment lost 5 bases and the J segment 2 bases; nucleotides outside the gene matches: 8. Germline CDR1 is SGHAT and CDR2 is FQNNGV. This CDR3 contains 16 residues. The CDR3 nucleotides read TGTGCCAGCAGCCCTTTTACAGGGGGATCCAAAAACATTCAGTACTTC. Amino acids: CASSPFTGGSKNIQYF.

The J gene is TRBJ2-3, the V gene TRBV11-1; a possible D gene is TRBD2 (6 bases). V was trimmed by 5 bases and J by 2 bases, leaving 23 bases between them. Germline CDR1 is SGHAT and CDR2 is FQDESV (reference sequence). The CDR3 has 18 amino acids. The DNA for the CDR3 is TGTGCCAGCAGCGTAGAGGCTACGGGACTGGGATACACAGATACGCAGTATTTT. It is translated as CASSVEATGLGYTDTQYF.

The genes are TRBV5-6 and TRBJ2-7; D unclear. This CDR3 has 13 residues. V gave up 4 bases and J gave up 6 bases, with 14 bases separating them. Germline lookup yields CDR1 SGHDT and CDR2 YYEEEE. The CDR3 protein is CASSVAPVGEQYF. DNA for the CDR3: TGTGCCAGCAGCGTAGCTCCGGTCGGCGAGCAGTACTTC.

This clone was detected a few times. The chain joins TRBV10-1 to TRBJ2-7, with 7 bases fitting TRBD1. The CDR3 has 14 amino acids. The J segment lost 5 bases and the V segment lost 2 bases, leaving 6 bases of the junction unmatched. Germline assignment: CDR1 WNHNN and CDR2 SYGVQD (reference sequence). CDR3 nucleotides: TGCGCCAGCAGTGAGGTTGGGACAGTCGACGAGCAGTACTTC. Residues: CASSEVGTVDEQYF.

V usage is TRBV19 and J usage is TRBJ2-3, with TRBD1 as a possible D gene (6 bases). The length of the CDR3 is 13 residues. Germline assignment: CDR1 LNHDA and CDR2 SQIVND (reference sequence). V lost 8 bases and J lost 2, with 11 bases in between. CDR3 sequence (DNA): TGTGCCAGTTCGGGACACCTCACAGATACGCAGTATTTT. It codes for CASSGHLTDTQYF.

The chain combines TRBV11-1 with TRBJ2-1; D call uncertain. This CDR3 has 13 residues. The V end lost 4 bases, the J end lost 10 bases, and 14 bases lay between the germline ends. In germline, CDR1 is SGHAT, CDR2 FQDESV (reference sequence). This chain's CDR3 is CASSSDAIGEQFF. For the CDR3, the DNA is TGTGCCAGCAGCTCCGATGCCATCGGGGAGCAGTTCTTC. Drawing the rest from reference TRBV11-1 and TRBJ2-1, the complete variable domain is EAEVAQSPRYKITEKSQAVAFWCDPISGHATLYWYRQILGQGPELLVQFQDESVVDDSQLPKDRFSAERLKGVDSTLKIQPAELGDSAMYLCASSSDAIGEQFFGPGTRLTVL.

The rearrangement uses TRBV28 and TRBJ2-5, with 7 bases aligning to TRBD2. The V segment lost 5 bases and the J segment 5 bases; nucleotides outside the gene matches: 11. The CDR3 has 15 amino acids. Germline V lookup: CDR1 MDHEN, CDR2 SYDVKM. In DNA, the CDR3 is TGTGCCAGCAGTGTCGGACTAGAACGGCCGGAGACCCAGTACTTC. Translated, it gives CASSVGLERPETQYF.